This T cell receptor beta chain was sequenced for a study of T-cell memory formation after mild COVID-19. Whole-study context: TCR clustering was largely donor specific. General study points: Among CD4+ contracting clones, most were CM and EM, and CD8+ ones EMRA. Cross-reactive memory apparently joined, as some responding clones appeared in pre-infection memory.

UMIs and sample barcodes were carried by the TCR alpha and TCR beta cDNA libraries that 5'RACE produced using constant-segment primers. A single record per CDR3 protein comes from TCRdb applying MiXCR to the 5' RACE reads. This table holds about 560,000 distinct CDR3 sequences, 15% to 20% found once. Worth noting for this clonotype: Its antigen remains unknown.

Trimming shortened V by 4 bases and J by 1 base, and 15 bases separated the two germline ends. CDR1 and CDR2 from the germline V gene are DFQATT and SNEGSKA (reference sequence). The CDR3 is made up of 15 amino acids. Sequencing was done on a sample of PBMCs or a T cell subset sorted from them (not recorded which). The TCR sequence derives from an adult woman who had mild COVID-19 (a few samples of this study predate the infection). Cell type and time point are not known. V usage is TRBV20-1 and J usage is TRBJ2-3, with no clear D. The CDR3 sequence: CSANVPRSGTDTQYF. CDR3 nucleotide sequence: TGCAGTGCTAATGTTCCTAGATCTGGCACAGATACGCAGTATTTT.